This T cell receptor (beta chain) was documented in a study of blood T cell repertoires in COVID-19. Study background: Material from acute and convalescent COVID-19 was sourced from the United States, Italy and Spain.

Details on this clone: Other DNA sequences in this sample translate to the same CDR3.

Clones were read by immunoSEQ multiplex PCR, and TCRdb kept only the in-frame ones, dropping some. The data hold roughly 220,000 clones, with roughly 89% observed a single time. Individuals aged about 18 to 100 years were recruited from approximately 22 US areas. In assigning cohorts, the study relied on participant-reported clinical history. The receptor comes from a woman between 40 and 55 years old who had recovered from COVID-19. Source material: PBMCs or T cells enriched from blood (not recorded which).

CDR3 protein: CASSLAGGSYEQYF. CDR3 nucleotide sequence: TGCGCCAGCAGCTTGGCCGGGGGCTCCTACGAGCAGTACTTC. The gene calls are TRBV5-1 and TRBJ2-7, with a tentative D call TRBD2 (6 bases). From germline, CDR1 is SGHRS and CDR2 YFSETQ. Trimming took 0 bases from V and 0 from J, leaving 7 bases between them. The CDR3 length is 14 residues.